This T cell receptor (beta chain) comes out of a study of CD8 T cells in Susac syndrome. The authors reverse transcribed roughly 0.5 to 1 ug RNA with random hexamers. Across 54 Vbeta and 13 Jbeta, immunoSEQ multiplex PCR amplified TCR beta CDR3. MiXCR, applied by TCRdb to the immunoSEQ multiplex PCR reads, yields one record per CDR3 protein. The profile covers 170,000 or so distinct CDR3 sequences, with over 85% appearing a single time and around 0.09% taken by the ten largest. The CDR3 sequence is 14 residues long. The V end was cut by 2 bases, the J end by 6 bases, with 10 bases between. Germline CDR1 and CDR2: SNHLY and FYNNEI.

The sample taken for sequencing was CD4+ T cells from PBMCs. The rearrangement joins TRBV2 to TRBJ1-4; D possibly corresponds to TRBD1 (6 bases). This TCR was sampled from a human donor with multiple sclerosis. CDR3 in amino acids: CASSERGGDEKLFF. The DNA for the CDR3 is TGTGCCAGCAGTGAAAGGGGGGGAGATGAAAAACTGTTTTTT. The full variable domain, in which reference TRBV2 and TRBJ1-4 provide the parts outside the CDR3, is EPEVTQTPSHQVTQMGQEVILRCVPISNHLYFYWYRQILGQKVEFLVSFYNNEISEKSEIFDDQFSVERPDGSNFTLKIRSTKLEDSAMYFCASSERGGDEKLFFGSGTQLSVL.